The 26 T cell receptor beta chains below were found in one sample sequenced in a study of cytomegalovirus exposure and HLA in healthy donors. PCR primers comprised 60 Vbeta and 13 Jbeta primers. Libraries were prepared by immunoSEQ multiplex PCR; TCRdb keeps only in-frame clonotypes and omits some of them. The table lists approximately 260,000 clones, just under 85% of them singletons. Sample: PBMCs. The receptors here all came from a woman between 35 and 50 years old in good health and CMV-seropositive.

The rearrangement links TRBV20-1 to TRBJ2-1; D unclear. This CDR3 has 11 residues. The V end lost 3 bases, the J end lost 3 bases, and 3 bases lay between the germline ends. Germline CDR1 reads DFQATT; CDR2 reads SNEGSKA (reference sequence). The CDR3 region is CSASGYNEQFF. The CDR3 DNA sequence: TGCAGTGCTAGCGGCTACAATGAGCAGTTCTTC.

The rearrangement uses TRBV11-2 and TRBJ2-1; no definite D call. This CDR3 is 15 amino acids long. Germline CDR1 SGHAT, CDR2 FQNNGV. V shed 0 bases and J shed 7 bases, with 13 bases lying between them. CDR3 DNA: TGTGCCAGCAGCTTAGATTCGCATACTCAAAATGAGCAGTTCTTC. Encoded protein: CASSLDSHTQNEQFF. The complete variable domain, with remaining parts taken from reference TRBV11-2 and TRBJ2-1, reads EAGVAQSPRYKIIEKRQSVAFWCNPISGHATLYWYQQILGQGPKLLIQFQNNGVVDDSQLPKDRFSAERLKGVDSTLKIQPAKLEDSAVYLCASSLDSHTQNEQFFGPGTRLTVL.

Concerning this clone: The junction departs from germline at one end; a sequencing error may be responsible. This sample also contains other DNA sequences that code for the same CDR3. The chain uses TRBV29-1 and TRBJ2-1; D is perhaps TRBD2 (6 bases). The CDR3 sequence is 17 residues long. Germline loops: CDR1 SQVTM, CDR2 ANQGSEA. CDR3 sequence reads: CSVESGGVMSSYNEQFF. The CDR3 DNA follows: TGCAGCGTTGAATCCGGGGGAGTGATGAGCTCCTACAATGAGCAATTCTTC.

The V call is TRBV11-3, the J call TRBJ1-1; D is unresolved. V was trimmed by 4 bases and J by 1 base, leaving 7 bases between them. The CDR3 totals 13 residues. In germline, CDR1 is SGHNT, CDR2 YENEEA. The DNA of the CDR3 is TGTGCCAGCAGCTCTTACACGAACACTGAAGCTTTCTTT. This gives the protein CASSSYTNTEAFF.

This chain's CDR3 is CASSLRPGQGSYNEQFF. CDR3 nucleotides: TGTGCCAGCAGCTTAAGGCCGGGACAGGGATCCTACAATGAGCAGTTCTTC. This chain connects TRBV7-3 to TRBJ2-1; 9 bases align to TRBD1. This CDR3 spans 17 amino acids. The V segment lost 1 base and the J segment 1 base; nucleotides outside the gene matches: 5. Germline CDR1 SGHTA, CDR2 FQGTGA.

The chain couples TRBV7-2 to TRBJ2-1, with unresolved D. The CDR3 has 16 amino acids. Germline lookup yields CDR1 SGHTA and CDR2 FQGNSA. Trimming removed 1 base from V and 3 bases from J, with 13 bases in between. The CDR3, as DNA: TGTGCCAGCAGCTTAGTGGCCAGGTCGGTCTACAATGAGCAGTTCTTC. This encodes CASSLVARSVYNEQFF.

The gene calls are TRBV7-2 and TRBJ2-7; 9 bases align to TRBD2. V lost 7 bases to trimming and J lost 5 bases; unmatched junction nucleotides: 12. This CDR3 has 15 amino acids. Germline CDR1 SGHTA, CDR2 FQGNSA. The CDR3 sequence: CASTLRASGTHEQYF. DNA for the CDR3: TGTGCCAGCACCCTTCGGGCTAGCGGGACCCACGAGCAGTACTTC.

The rearrangement uses TRBV11-2 and TRBJ2-7; D is unresolved. The CDR3 is made up of 16 amino acids. Deletions cut 2 bases from V and 3 bases from J, with 17 bases between. Germline V gives CDR1 SGHAT, CDR2 FQNNGV. CDR3 region: CASSLKSVGFYYEQYF. Written as DNA, the CDR3 is TGTGCCAGCAGCTTAAAATCTGTGGGCTTCTACTACGAGCAGTACTTC.

With respect to this clone: The sample contains more than one DNA sequence encoding this CDR3. V gene TRBV5-1 combines with J gene TRBJ2-3, with 10 bases identical to TRBD2. The CDR3 covers 19 residues. The J segment lost 1 base and the V segment lost 4 bases, leaving 15 bases of the junction unmatched. CDR1 and CDR2 from the germline V gene are SGHRS and YFSETQ. Here the CDR3 reads CASSLGLAGASGGTDTQYF. The CDR3 nucleotides read TGCGCCAGCAGCCTGGGTCTAGCGGGAGCCTCCGGGGGCACAGATACGCAGTATTTT.

The chain carries TRBV4-3 and TRBJ2-1, with D perhaps TRBD2 (6 bases). CDR1 and CDR2 from the germline V gene are LGHNA and YSLEER. The CDR3 extends over 15 amino acids. The ends were cut back, 4 bases at V and 2 bases at J, with 12 bases in the middle. The DNA of the CDR3 is TGCGCCAGCAGCCCGGGACTGATCGCCTACAATGAGCAGTTCTTC. This codes for CASSPGLIAYNEQFF.

This chain connects TRBV29-1 to TRBJ2-1, with 7 bases fitting TRBD2. CDR3 length: 13 residues. V shed 4 bases, J shed 0 bases, and the junction held 0 bases outside the gene matches. Germline CDR1 and CDR2: SQVTM and ANQGSEA. In nucleotides, the CDR3 is TGCAGCGTTGGCGGGAGCTCCTACAATGAGCAGTTCTTC. The encoded protein is CSVGGSSYNEQFF.

This clone was seen only once. The rearrangement joins TRBV7-9 to TRBJ2-2, with D possibly TRBD2 on 6 matching bases. Trimming stripped 5 bases from V and 0 bases from J, with 13 bases between. The CDR3 spans 16 residues. Germline lookup yields CDR1 SEHNR and CDR2 FQNEAQ (reference sequence). The CDR3 loop is CASSAGTVANTGELFF. As DNA, the CDR3 is TGTGCCAGCAGCGCCGGGACTGTAGCGAACACCGGGGAGCTGTTTTTT.

The chain joins TRBV11-3 to TRBJ2-3; 7 bases line up with TRBD2. V lost 5 bases, J lost 2 bases, and 10 bases stayed unmatched. Germline V gene sequence: CDR1 SGHNT, CDR2 YENEEA. The CDR3 runs 16 residues. The CDR3, as DNA: TGTGCCAGCAGCCCTGTCACCGGGAGGCACACAGATACGCAGTATTTT. Translation gives CASSPVTGRHTDTQYF.

The chain employs TRBV21-1 and TRBJ1-6; the D segment call TRBD1 is taken from the table without a DNA check. TRBV21-1 is assigned pseudogene status. CDR3 length: 17 residues. The CDR3 spells CASSGPGQGFFLSPLHF. CDR3 bases: TGTGCCAGCAGCGGCCCGGGACAGGGATTTTTCCTTTCACCCCTCCACTTT.

The chain couples TRBV30 to TRBJ2-3, with a weak D call TRBD2 (6 bases). This CDR3 region has 16 residues. The germline V and J ends were trimmed by 1 base and 2 bases, with 16 bases remaining between them. Germline assignment: CDR1 GTSNPN and CDR2 SVGIG (reference sequence). The chain's CDR3 is CAWSDGREPFTDTQYF. The CDR3 DNA reads as TGTGCCTGGAGTGACGGGCGGGAACCCTTCACAGATACGCAGTATTTT.

This clone was detected once. This chain joins TRBV5-1 and TRBJ2-7, with 8 bases aligning to TRBD1. There are 14 residues in the CDR3. Germline CDR1 is SGHRS and CDR2 is YFSETQ. J lost 3 bases, V lost 2 bases, and 4 bases had no gene match. Written as DNA, the CDR3 is TGCGCCAGCAGCTTCGGGACAGGAAACTACGAGCAGTACTTC. Translated: CASSFGTGNYEQYF.

The chain uses TRBV10-3 and TRBJ1-1; D ambiguous. Per the germline V gene, CDR1 is ENHRY and CDR2 is SYGVKD. V lost 6 bases to trimming and J lost 3 bases, with 8 bases between them. This CDR3 comprises 12 residues. CDR3 region: CAISREDTEAFF. The CDR3 DNA is TGTGCCATCAGCCGTGAGGACACTGAAGCTTTCTTT.

This chain uses TRBV14 with TRBJ2-2, with 9 positions matching TRBD2. This CDR3 has 15 residues. V was clipped by 4 bases and J by 7 bases; unmatched bases: 7. The germline V gene encodes CDR1 SGHDN and CDR2 FVKESK. The CDR3 region is CASSPLAGVGGELFF. The DNA of the CDR3 is TGTGCCAGCAGCCCTTTAGCGGGAGTAGGCGGGGAGCTGTTTTTT.

The chain couples TRBV5-1 to TRBJ2-7; D is uncertain. V lost 5 bases and J lost 5, with 11 bases in between. The CDR3 has 12 amino acids. Germline CDR1 reads SGHRS; CDR2 reads YFSETQ. In nucleotides, the CDR3 is TGCGCCAGCAGTCGTGGTAGAGACGAGCAGTACTTC. This gives the protein CASSRGRDEQYF.

The CDR3 sequence is CASGAGLAGNTIYF. The CDR3 bases are TGTGCCAGCGGGGCAGGTTTGGCTGGAAACACCATATATTTT. The chain carries TRBV7-6 and TRBJ1-3; perhaps TRBD1 as D (5 bases). Germline lookup yields CDR1 SGHVS and CDR2 FNYEAQ. The germline V and J ends were trimmed by 8 bases and 2 bases, with 13 bases remaining between them. This CDR3 is built from 14 residues.

The J gene is TRBJ2-3, the V gene TRBV20-1; no reliable D call. V dropped 5 bases and J dropped 9 bases, with 12 bases sitting between them. The CDR3 extends over 11 amino acids. Germline values: CDR1 DFQATT, CDR2 SNEGSKA (reference sequence). This CDR3 reads CSALGLPTQYF. Here the CDR3 DNA reads TGCAGTGCTCTAGGTCTCCCGACGCAGTATTTT.

Remarks on this clone: Other nucleotide sequences in the sample specify the same CDR3. The J gene is TRBJ1-4, the V gene TRBV19; 7 bases agree with TRBD1. Germline assignment: CDR1 LNHDA and CDR2 SQIVND (reference sequence). This CDR3 region has 15 residues. The V gene end was trimmed by 3 bases and the J gene end by 0 bases; junction bases not matched to a gene: 1. In DNA, the CDR3 is TGTGCCAGTAGTATCGGGACAGCAACTAATGAAAAACTGTTTTTT. Translating it yields CASSIGTATNEKLFF.

The gene calls are TRBV28 and TRBJ2-7; 7 nucleotides match TRBD1. Looked up from germline, CDR1 is MDHEN and CDR2 is SYDVKM. CDR3 size: 14 residues. The ends lost 7 bases at V and 3 bases at J; junction bases unmatched: 9. As DNA, the CDR3 is TGTGCCAGCACCACGACAGGGAAAAACTACGAGCAGTACTTC. Protein product: CASTTTGKNYEQYF. The full variable domain, rest sourced from reference TRBV28 and TRBJ2-7, is DVKVTQSSRYLVKRTGEKVFLECVQDMDHENMFWYRQDPGLGLRLIYFSYDVKMKEKGDIPEGYSVSREKKERFSLILESASTNQTSMYLCASTTTGKNYEQYFGPGTRLTVT.

V and J are TRBV4-2 and TRBJ2-4; the D is unclear. The CDR3 extends over 17 amino acids. V lost 0 bases and J lost 1, with 13 bases in between. Per germline, CDR1 LGHNA and CDR2 YNFKEQ. CDR3 bases: TGTGCCAGCAGCCAAGAAGGTCCACGCGGCGCCAAAAACATTCAGTACTTC. Amino acids: CASSQEGPRGAKNIQYF.

The V call is TRBV7-9, the J call TRBJ2-5, with a tentative D call TRBD2 (7 bases). Trimming left V 5 bases short and J 7 bases short, with 14 bases between. From germline, CDR1 is SEHNR and CDR2 FQNEAQ (reference sequence). The CDR3 is 13 amino acids. Here the CDR3 DNA reads TGTGCCAGCAGCCCTGAGGGAGGGGGGACCCAGTACTTC. It specifies CASSPEGGGTQYF.

The CDR3 bases are TGTGCCAGCAGCCAACAGATCCCTGCTAACACCATATATTTT. It codes for CASSQQIPANTIYF. The chain couples TRBV7-2 to TRBJ1-3; D ambiguous. Germline V gene lookup returns CDR1 SGHTA and CDR2 FQGNSA. This CDR3 comprises 14 residues. V shed 5 bases and J shed 7 bases, with 15 bases lying between them. Variable domain in full (rest from reference TRBV7-2 and TRBJ1-3): GAGVSQSPSNKVTEKGKDVELRCDPISGHTALYWYRQSLGQGLEFLIYFQGNSAPDKSGLPSDRFSAERTGGSVSTLTIQRTQQEDSAVYLCASSQQIPANTIYFGEGSWLTVV.